Each of the 2 T cell receptor beta chains below was sequenced from the same sample in a study of T-cell memory formation after mild COVID-19 (TCRdb year 2021). Libraries were made using 5' RACE. The instrument was an Illumina NovaSeq 6000. The public reads were quality trimmed at Q25 with fastp and then assembled into clones with MiXCR by TCRdb, keeping productive beta chains. Here each entry gathers all rows of one CDR3 protein and keeps the most common genes and DNA. The sample table shows more than 300,000 distinct CDR3 sequences, and roughly 15% are seen once. The ten largest make up about a fifth of the sample. What was sequenced was PBMCs or a T cell subset sorted from them (not recorded which). The origin of the receptors is a man aged 18 to 29 who had mild COVID-19 (a few samples of this study predate the infection). The sample titles of this study are shuffled in the database, so cell type and time point are left out; the donor was told from shared clones.

This clonotype occurred a few times. V is TRBV2 and J is TRBJ2-7; TRBD2 matches 8 bases. From germline, CDR1 is SNHLY and CDR2 FYNNEI. The junction had 6 bases not matched to a gene; V was cut back by 2 bases and J by 3 bases. The CDR3 has 15 amino acids. Here the CDR3 reads CASSESGGLYYEQYV. The CDR3 DNA reads as TGTGCCAGCAGTGAATCGGGAGGGCTTTACTACGAGCAGTACGTC.

The chain has TRBV20-1 and TRBJ2-7, with unresolved D. The CDR3 is made up of 12 amino acids. V dropped 3 bases and J dropped 4 bases, with 10 bases sitting between them. The germline V gene encodes CDR1 DFQATT and CDR2 SNEGSKA (reference sequence). CDR3 protein: CSASPGTYEQYF. CDR3 coding DNA: TGCAGTGCTAGTCCTGGAACATACGAGCAGTACTTC.